This T cell receptor (beta chain) came from a study of identical twins. This CDR3 contains 17 residues. Germline assignment: CDR1 SGHAT and CDR2 FQNNGV. The ends were cut back, 3 bases at V and 3 bases at J, with 21 bases in the middle. TCRdb processed the 5' RACE reads anew with MiXCR; each CDR3 protein has one entry. The sample holds about 240,000 distinct CDR3 sequences, 12% seen once. These data are also associated with another study on yellow fever vaccine responses in identical twins.

The sequenced sample consisted of memory (CD45RO+) T cells sorted from blood. The chain joins TRBV11-2 to TRBJ2-7; D might be TRBD2 (5 bases). This TCR was sampled from a young woman in good health. This CDR3 is CASSFPLEGRPSYEQYF. The CDR3 DNA reads as TGTGCCAGCAGCTTTCCCCTGGAAGGGAGACCGAGCTACGAGCAGTACTTC.